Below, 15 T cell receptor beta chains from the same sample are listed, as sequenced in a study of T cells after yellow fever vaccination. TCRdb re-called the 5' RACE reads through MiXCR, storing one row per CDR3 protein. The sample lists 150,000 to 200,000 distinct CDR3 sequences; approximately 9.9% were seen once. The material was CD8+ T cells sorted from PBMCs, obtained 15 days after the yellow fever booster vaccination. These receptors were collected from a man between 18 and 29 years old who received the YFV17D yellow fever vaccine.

The CDR3 nucleotides are TGTGCCAGTAGTATTACCGGGGCCCACTACGAGCAGTACTTC. It encodes CASSITGAHYEQYF. This chain links TRBV19 with TRBJ2-7, with D perhaps assigned TRBD1 or TRBD2 (5 bases each). From germline, CDR1 is LNHDA and CDR2 SQIVND (reference sequence). The germline V and J ends were trimmed by 3 bases and 3 bases, with 12 bases remaining between them. There are 14 residues in the CDR3.

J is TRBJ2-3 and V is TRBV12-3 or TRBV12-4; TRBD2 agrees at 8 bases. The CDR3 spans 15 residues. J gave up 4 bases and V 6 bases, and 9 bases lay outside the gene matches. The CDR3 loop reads CASSLLTGGADTQYF. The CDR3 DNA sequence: TGTGCCAGCAGCCTACTCACGGGGGGGGCAGATACGCAGTATTTT.

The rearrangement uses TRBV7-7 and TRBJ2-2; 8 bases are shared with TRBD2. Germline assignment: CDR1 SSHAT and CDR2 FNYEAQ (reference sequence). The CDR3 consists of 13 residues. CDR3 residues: CATGGANTGELFF. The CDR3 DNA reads TGTGCTACCGGGGGGGCGAACACCGGGGAGCTGTTTTTT.

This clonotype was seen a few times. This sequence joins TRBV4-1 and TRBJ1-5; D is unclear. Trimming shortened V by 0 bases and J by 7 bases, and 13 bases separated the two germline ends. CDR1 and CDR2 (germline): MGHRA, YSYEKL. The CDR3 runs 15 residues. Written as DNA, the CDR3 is TGCGCCAGCAGCCAAGATCCCGGGGTGGGACAGCCCCAGCATTTT. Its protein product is CASSQDPGVGQPQHF.

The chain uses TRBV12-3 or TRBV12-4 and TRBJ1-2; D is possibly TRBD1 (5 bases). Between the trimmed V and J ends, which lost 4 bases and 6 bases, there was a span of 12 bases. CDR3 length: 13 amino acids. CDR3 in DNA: TGTGCCAGCAGTTCCCGTGACAGAAATGGCTACACCTTC. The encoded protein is CASSSRDRNGYTF.

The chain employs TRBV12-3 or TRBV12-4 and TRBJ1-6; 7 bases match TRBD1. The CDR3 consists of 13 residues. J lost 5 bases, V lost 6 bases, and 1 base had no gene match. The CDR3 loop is CASRTGNNSPLHF. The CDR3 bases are TGTGCCAGCAGGACAGGGAATAATTCACCCCTCCACTTT.

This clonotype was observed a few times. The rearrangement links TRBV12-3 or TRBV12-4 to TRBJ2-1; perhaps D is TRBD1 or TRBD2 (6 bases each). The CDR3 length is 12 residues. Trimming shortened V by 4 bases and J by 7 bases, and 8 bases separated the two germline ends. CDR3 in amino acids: CASSSGANEQFF. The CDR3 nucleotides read TGTGCCAGCAGTTCGGGGGCGAATGAGCAGTTCTTC.

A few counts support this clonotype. CDR3 sequence: CSVQGGSGNTIYF. CDR3 in DNA: TGCAGCGTTCAGGGCGGCTCTGGAAACACCATATATTTT. The V call is TRBV29-1, the J call TRBJ1-3, with D maybe TRBD1 (5 bases). There are 13 residues in the CDR3. Germline V gene lookup returns CDR1 SQVTM and CDR2 ANQGSEA. V gave up 5 bases and J gave up 0 bases, with 8 bases separating them.

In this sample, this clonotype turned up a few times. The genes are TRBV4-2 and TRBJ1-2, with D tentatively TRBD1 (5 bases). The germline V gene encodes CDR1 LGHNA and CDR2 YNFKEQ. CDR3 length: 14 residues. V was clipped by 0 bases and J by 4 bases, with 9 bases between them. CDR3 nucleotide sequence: TGTGCCAGCAGCCAAGAAGACAGAAGCTATGGCTACACCTTC. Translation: CASSQEDRSYGYTF.

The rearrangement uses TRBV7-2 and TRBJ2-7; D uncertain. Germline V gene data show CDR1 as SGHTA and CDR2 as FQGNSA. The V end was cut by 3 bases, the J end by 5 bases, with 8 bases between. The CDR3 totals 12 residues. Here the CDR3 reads CASSFMSHEQYF. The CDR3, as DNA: TGTGCCAGCAGCTTTATGTCCCACGAGCAGTACTTC. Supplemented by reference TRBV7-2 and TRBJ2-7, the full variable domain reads GAGVSQSPSNKVTEKGKDVELRCDPISGHTALYWYRQSLGQGLEFLIYFQGNSAPDKSGLPSDRFSAERTGGSVSTLTIQRTQQEDSAVYLCASSFMSHEQYFGPGTRLTVT.

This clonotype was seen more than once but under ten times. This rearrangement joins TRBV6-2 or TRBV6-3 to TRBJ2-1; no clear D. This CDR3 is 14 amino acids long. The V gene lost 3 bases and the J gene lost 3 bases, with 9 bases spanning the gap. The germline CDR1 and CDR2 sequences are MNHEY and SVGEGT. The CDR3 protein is CASSYLDLYNEQFF. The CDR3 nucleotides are TGTGCCAGCAGTTATTTAGATCTCTACAATGAGCAGTTCTTC.

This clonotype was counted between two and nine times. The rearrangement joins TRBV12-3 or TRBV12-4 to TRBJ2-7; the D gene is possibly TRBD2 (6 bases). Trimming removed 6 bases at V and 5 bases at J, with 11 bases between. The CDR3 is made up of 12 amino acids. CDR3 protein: CASRAGRHEQYF. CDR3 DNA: TGTGCCAGCAGGGCCGGGAGACACGAGCAGTACTTC.

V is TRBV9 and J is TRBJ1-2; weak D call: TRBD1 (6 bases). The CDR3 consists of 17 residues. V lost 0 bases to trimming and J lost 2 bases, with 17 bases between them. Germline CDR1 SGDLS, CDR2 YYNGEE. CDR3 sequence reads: CASSVGGGGSVNYGYTF. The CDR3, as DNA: TGTGCCAGCAGCGTAGGAGGGGGAGGGTCCGTCAACTATGGCTACACCTTC.

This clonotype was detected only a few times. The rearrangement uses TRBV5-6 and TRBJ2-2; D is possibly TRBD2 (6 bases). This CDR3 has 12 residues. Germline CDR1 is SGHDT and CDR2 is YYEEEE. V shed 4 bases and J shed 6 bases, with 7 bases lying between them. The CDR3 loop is CASSPGAGELFF. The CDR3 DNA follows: TGTGCCAGCAGCCCGGGGGCCGGGGAGCTGTTTTTT.

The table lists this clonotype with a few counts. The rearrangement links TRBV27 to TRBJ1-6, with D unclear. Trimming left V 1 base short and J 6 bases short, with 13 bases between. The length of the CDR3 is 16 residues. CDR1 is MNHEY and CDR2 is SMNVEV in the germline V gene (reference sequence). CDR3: CASSLYGRLANSPLHF. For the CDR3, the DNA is TGTGCCAGCAGTTTATACGGACGGCTCGCTAATTCACCCCTCCACTTT.